Described below is a single T cell receptor beta chain sequence and its context. No antigen is known for it. This record comes from a study of immune evolution from preneoplasia to lung adenocarcinoma. The V gene lost 6 bases and the J gene lost 8 bases, with 14 bases spanning the gap. CDR1 SGHAT and CDR2 FQDESV come from the germline V gene (reference sequence). There are 13 residues in the CDR3. Broader study findings: Normal lung had the highest top T cell clone frequencies.

TCRdb's table, derived via immunoSEQ multiplex PCR, lists solely in-frame clones and lacks some. The sample lists 5,500 to 7,000 clones; 75% to 85% were seen once. The sequence came from a person aged 60-80 years with lung adenocarcinoma. The chain links TRBV11-1 to TRBJ2-1; perhaps TRBD1 as D (5 bases). Sequencing was done on a sample of FFPE adjacent normal lung tissue. CDR3 coding DNA: TGTGCCAGCAGGCCGCCGGGCAGGGATGAGCAGTTCTTC. Residues: CASRPPGRDEQFF.